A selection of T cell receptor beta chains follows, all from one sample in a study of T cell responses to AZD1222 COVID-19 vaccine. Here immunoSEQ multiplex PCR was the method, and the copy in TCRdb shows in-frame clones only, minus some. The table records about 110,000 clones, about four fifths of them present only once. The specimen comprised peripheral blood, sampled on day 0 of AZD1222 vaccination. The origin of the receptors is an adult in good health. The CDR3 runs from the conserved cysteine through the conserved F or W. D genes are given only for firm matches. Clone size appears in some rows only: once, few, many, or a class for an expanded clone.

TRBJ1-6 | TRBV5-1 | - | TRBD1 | TGCGCCAGCAGCTTGGGACAGGGGGAAGGATCACCCCTCCACTTT | CASSLGQGEGSPLHF
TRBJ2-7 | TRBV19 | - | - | TGTGCCAGTAGTTTAGGCGCTAGTGAGCAGTACTTC | CASSLGASEQYF
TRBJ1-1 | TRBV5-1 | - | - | TGCGCCAGCAGCTTGGTGGCTGGGGGCGGACTCTCTGAAGCTTTCTTT | CASSLVAGGGLSEAFF
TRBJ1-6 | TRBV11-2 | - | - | TGTGCCAGCAGCTTAAGTTTCGGGGGGCGCGATAATTCACCCCTCCACTTT | CASSLSFGGRDNSPLHF
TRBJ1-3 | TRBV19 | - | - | TGTGCCAGTAGCCCCCAACCGTACTACTCTGGAAACACCATATATTTT | CASSPQPYYSGNTIYF
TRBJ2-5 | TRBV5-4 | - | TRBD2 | TGTGCCAGCAGCCTTACTATACTAGCGGGGGGTGCAGAGACCCAGTACTTC | CASSLTILAGGAETQYF
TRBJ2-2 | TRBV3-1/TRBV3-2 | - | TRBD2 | TGTGCCAGCAGTGGACTAGCGGGAGGGCAAGGGGGGACCGGGGAGCTGTTTTTT | CASSGLAGGQGGTGELFF
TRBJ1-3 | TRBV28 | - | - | TGTGCCAGCAGTTTAAAGGGAATTGGGGACACCATATATTTT | CASSLKGIGDTIYF
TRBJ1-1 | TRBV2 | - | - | TGTGCCAGCAGTGAAGAGAGAGGCCAGAACACTGAAGCTTTCTTT | CASSEERGQNTEAFF
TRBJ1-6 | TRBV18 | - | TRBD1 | TGTGCCAGCTCACCAGCCGCACCGAACAGGGGTAATTCACCCCTCCACTTT | CASSPAAPNRGNSPLHF
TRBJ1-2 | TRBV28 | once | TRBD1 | TGTGCCAGCAGTTTACGCTCAGGGGGCCATGGCTACACCTTC | CASSLRSGGHGYTF
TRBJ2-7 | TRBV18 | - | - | - | CASSPPRRTSVGEQYF
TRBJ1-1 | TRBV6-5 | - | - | TGTGCCAGCAGTTCCGCTAACGCCAGGAACACTGAAGCTTTCTTT | CASSSANARNTEAFF
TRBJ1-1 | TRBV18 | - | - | TGTGCCAGCTCACCACAGGATGTGTCCCGGGGCACTGAAGCTTTCTTT | CASSPQDVSRGTEAFF
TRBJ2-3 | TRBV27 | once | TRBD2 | TGTGCCAGCAGCGAGGACGGGGGGAGGACAGATACGCAGTATTTT | CASSEDGGRTDTQYF
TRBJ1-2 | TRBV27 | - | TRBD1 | TGTGCCAGCAGTTCCCTAAGGGGGCTCAGAGGCTACACCTTC | CASSSLRGLRGYTF
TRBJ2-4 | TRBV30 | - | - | TGTGCCTGGAAGTATACCCGCTGGAACATTCAGTACTTC | CAWKYTRWNIQYF